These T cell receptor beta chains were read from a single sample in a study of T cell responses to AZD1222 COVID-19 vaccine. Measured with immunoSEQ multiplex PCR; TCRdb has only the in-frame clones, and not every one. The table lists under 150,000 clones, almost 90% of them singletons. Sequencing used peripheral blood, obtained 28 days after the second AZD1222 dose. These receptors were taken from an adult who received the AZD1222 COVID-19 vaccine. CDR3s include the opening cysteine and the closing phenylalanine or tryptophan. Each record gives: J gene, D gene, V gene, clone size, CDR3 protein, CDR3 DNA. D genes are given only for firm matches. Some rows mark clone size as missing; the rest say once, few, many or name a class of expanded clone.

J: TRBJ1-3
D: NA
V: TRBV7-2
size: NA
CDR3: CASSLGGISGNTIYF
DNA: TGTGCCAGCAGCTTAGGGGGCATCTCTGGAAACACCATATATTTT

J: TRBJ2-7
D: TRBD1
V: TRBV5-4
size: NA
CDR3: CASSSGTGNSYEQYF
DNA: TGTGCCAGCAGCAGTGGGACAGGGAACTCCTACGAGCAGTACTTC

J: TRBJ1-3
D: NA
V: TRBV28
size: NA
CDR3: CASSLRRNTIYF
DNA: TGTGCCAGCAGTTTACGAAGAAACACCATATATTTT

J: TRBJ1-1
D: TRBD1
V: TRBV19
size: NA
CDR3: CASKGQGLGTEAFF
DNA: TGTGCCAGTAAGGGACAGGGCCTCGGCACTGAAGCTTTCTTT

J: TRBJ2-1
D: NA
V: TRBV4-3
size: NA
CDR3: CASSPEGGVGSYNEQFF
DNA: TGCGCCAGCAGCCCCGAAGGTGGCGTTGGATCCTACAATGAGCAGTTCTTC

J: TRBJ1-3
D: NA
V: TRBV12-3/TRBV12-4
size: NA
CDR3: CASSRGTGNTIYF
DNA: TGTGCCAGCAGCCGGGGAACTGGAAACACCATATATTTT

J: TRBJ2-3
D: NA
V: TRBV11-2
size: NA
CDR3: CASSPQGDTQYF
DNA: TGTGCCAGCAGCCCTCAGGGGGATACGCAGTATTTT

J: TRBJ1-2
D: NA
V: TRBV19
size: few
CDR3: CASFAREANYGYTF
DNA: TGTGCCAGTTTCGCCAGGGAAGCTAACTATGGCTACACCTTC

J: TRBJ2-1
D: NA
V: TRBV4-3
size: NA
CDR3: CASSPSALASYNEQFF
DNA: TGCGCCAGCAGCCCCTCCGCGCTGGCCTCATACAATGAGCAGTTCTTC

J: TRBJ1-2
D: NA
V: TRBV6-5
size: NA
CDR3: CASGNGGPPNYGYTF
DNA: TGTGCCAGCGGAAACGGGGGGCCACCAAACTATGGCTACACCTTC

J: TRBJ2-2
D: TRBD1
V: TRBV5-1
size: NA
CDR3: CASGKGDRGGEWELFF
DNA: TGCGCCTCCGGAAAGGGGGACAGAGGAGGTGAATGGGAGCTGTTTTTT

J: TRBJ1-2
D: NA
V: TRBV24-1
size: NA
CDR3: CATSDLQSGGGYTF
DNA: TGTGCCACCAGTGATTTGCAGTCTGGGGGTGGCTACACCTTC

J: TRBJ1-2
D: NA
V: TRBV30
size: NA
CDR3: CAWSVAGRSSGYTF
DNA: TGTGCCTGGAGTGTTGCAGGGCGGTCCTCTGGCTACACCTTC

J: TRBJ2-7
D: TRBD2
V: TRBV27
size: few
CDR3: CASSSYSGTTYEQYF
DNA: TGTGCCAGCAGTTCCTATAGCGGGACCACCTACGAGCAGTACTTC

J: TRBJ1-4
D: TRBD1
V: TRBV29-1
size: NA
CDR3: CSVEDDRATNEKLFF
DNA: TGCAGCGTTGAAGATGACAGGGCAACTAATGAAAAACTGTTTTTT

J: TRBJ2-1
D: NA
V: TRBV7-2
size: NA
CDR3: CASSLRGVDEQFF
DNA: TGTGCCAGCAGCTTAAGGGGCGTGGATGAGCAGTTCTTC

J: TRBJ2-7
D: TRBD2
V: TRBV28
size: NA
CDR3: CASSGGLAVSYEQYF
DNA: TGTGCCAGCAGTGGGGGACTAGCGGTCTCCTACGAGCAGTACTTC